These 27 T cell receptor beta chains share one sample of origin, sequenced in a study of blood T cell repertoires in COVID-19. Assay used: immunoSEQ multiplex PCR; TCRdb lists only in-frame clones, some missing. The sample records approximately 52,000 clones, more than 90% being singletons. The specimen sequenced was peripheral blood. Source of these receptors: a middle-aged man with active COVID-19.

The chain joins TRBV18 to TRBJ1-1; D perhaps matches TRBD1 (5 bases). The germline V and J ends were trimmed by 3 bases and 8 bases, with 13 bases remaining between them. The CDR3 has 13 amino acids. The germline gives CDR1 KGHSH, CDR2 LQKENI. The CDR3 coding sequence is TGTGCCAGCTCACCTAATCAACAGGTGGAAGCTTTCTTT. Encoded protein: CASSPNQQVEAFF.

The chain is built from TRBV20-1 and TRBJ2-1; D possibly corresponds to TRBD2 (6 bases). V was pared by 3 bases and J by 7 bases, with 16 bases between. Looked up from germline, CDR1 is DFQATT and CDR2 is SNEGSKA (reference sequence). CDR3 length equals 14 residues. The CDR3 DNA reads TGCAGTGCTAGTGGGGTAGCGGCGATTAATGAGCAGTTCTTC. It yields the protein CSASGVAAINEQFF.

The sample holds one count of this clone. The genes are TRBV5-5 and TRBJ2-2; D is ambiguous. Germline assignment: CDR1 SGHKS and CDR2 YYEKEE (reference sequence). Trimming removed 4 bases at V and 7 bases at J, with 8 bases between. The CDR3 is made up of 12 amino acids. The CDR3 region is CASSLPGGELFF. Here the CDR3 DNA reads TGTGCCAGCAGCCTCCCCGGCGGGGAGCTGTTTTTT.

This chain links TRBV6-1 with TRBJ2-1, with 8 positions matching TRBD1. With 3 bases clipped from V and 5 bases from J, the junction kept 9 bases outside the gene matches. This CDR3 contains 16 residues. From germline, CDR1 is MNHNS and CDR2 SASEGT. This chain's CDR3 is CASSDQGAGINNEQFF. The CDR3 DNA sequence: TGTGCCAGCAGTGATCAGGGGGCGGGAATTAACAATGAGCAGTTCTTC.

The chain is built from TRBV15 and TRBJ1-1; 7 positions match TRBD1. The V gene's germline CDR1 is LNHNV and CDR2 YYDKDF (reference sequence). The CDR3 sequence is 13 residues long. The V and J ends lost 1 base and 7 bases, in that order; junction bases with no gene match: 3. The CDR3 DNA reads TGTGCCACCAGCAGAGGGGACAGTTATGAAGCTTTCTTT. Its translation is CATSRGDSYEAFF. Drawing the rest from reference TRBV15 and TRBJ1-1, the complete variable domain is DAMVIQNPRYQVTQFGKPVTLSCSQTLNHNVMYWYQQKSSQAPKLLFHYYDKDFNNEADTPDNFQSRRPNTSFCFLDIRSPGLGDTAMYLCATSRGDSYEAFFGQGTRLTVV.

This chain links TRBV7-8 with TRBJ2-1; 7 bases are a match to TRBD1. V lost 2 bases, J lost 2 bases, and 9 bases stayed unmatched. The CDR3 totals 17 residues. CDR1 is SGHVS, CDR2 FQNEAQ, per germline. The CDR3 DNA follows: TGTGCCAGCAGCTTAAGGGACAGTTCCACAGCCTACAATGAGCAGTTCTTC. Its translation is CASSLRDSSTAYNEQFF.

This clone was seen a handful of times. The V and J genes are TRBV7-9 and TRBJ2-7; 10 bases align to TRBD2. J was trimmed by 7 bases and V by 2 bases; bases with no gene match: 8. This CDR3 is 15 amino acids long. Germline CDR1 SEHNR, CDR2 FQNEAQ (reference sequence). CDR3 coding DNA: TGTGCCAGCAGCTTAAGTCTAGCGGGAGTGAGTGAGCAGTACTTC. It specifies CASSLSLAGVSEQYF.

CDR3 bases: TGCGCCAGCAGCTTGGGCAGGGGTGGGTACGAGCAGTACTTC. Translated: CASSLGRGGYEQYF. The chain employs TRBV5-1 and TRBJ2-7; D perhaps matches TRBD1 (6 bases). The germline V gene has CDR1 SGHRS and CDR2 YFSETQ. The CDR3 covers 14 residues. V lost 0 bases and J lost 4, with 11 bases in between. Full variable domain (remainder filled in from reference TRBV5-1 and TRBJ2-7): KAGVTQTPRYLIKTRGQQVTLSCSPISGHRSVSWYQQTPGQGLQFLFEYFSETQRNKGNFPGRFSGRQFSNSRSEMNVSTLELGDSALYLCASSLGRGGYEQYFGPGTRLTVT.

The rearrangement links TRBV14 to TRBJ2-5, with 8 bases identical to TRBD2. This CDR3 has 14 residues. Germline V gene sequence: CDR1 SGHDN, CDR2 FVKESK. Unmatched junction bases numbered 6, after V lost 4 bases and J lost 5 bases. This chain's CDR3 is CASSRFSGTETQYF. CDR3 sequence (DNA): TGTGCCAGCAGCCGCTTTAGCGGGACGGAGACCCAGTACTTC.

The chain links TRBV11-2 to TRBJ2-3; possible D gene TRBD2, 6 bases. Germline-derived CDR1 and CDR2 are SGHAT and FQNNGV. This CDR3 spans 16 amino acids. V was trimmed by 3 bases and J by 1 base, leaving 14 bases between them. The CDR3 DNA is TGTGCCAGCAGCTTCCGGGGGATAGCAGGCACAGATACGCAGTATTTT. As protein: CASSFRGIAGTDTQYF.

CDR3 nucleotides: TGTGCCAGCAGCCAAGGAATTAGCGGGGGAAACACCGGGGAGCTGTTTTTT. Translated, it gives CASSQGISGGNTGELFF. The chain carries TRBV4-2 and TRBJ2-2, with 9 bases aligning to TRBD2. Germline CDR1 reads LGHNA; CDR2 reads YNFKEQ. The CDR3 runs to 17 residues. Trimming cost V 1 base and J 2 bases; bases outside gene matches: 5.

Regarding this clone: The same CDR3 also results from other DNA sequences found in this sample. This chain connects TRBV5-1 to TRBJ1-1; unclear D gene. V lost 4 bases, J lost 8 bases, and 9 bases lay in between. Germline CDR1 is SGHRS and CDR2 is YFSETQ. The CDR3 spans 11 residues. Here the CDR3 reads CASSTGAEAFF. The CDR3 region has the DNA TGCGCCAGCAGCACCGGAGCAGAAGCTTTCTTT.

This clone came up a few times. This chain joins TRBV11-2 and TRBJ2-1, with 8 bases that match TRBD2. V lost 3 bases to trimming and J lost 7 bases; unmatched junction nucleotides: 8. The CDR3 contains 15 residues. CDR1 is SGHAT, CDR2 FQNNGV, per germline. The chain's CDR3 is CASSLISGIGNEQFF. CDR3 in DNA: TGTGCCAGCAGCTTGATTAGCGGGATTGGGAATGAGCAGTTCTTC.

The chain is built from TRBV12-3 or TRBV12-4 and TRBJ2-2; no clear D gene. V was shortened by 6 bases and J by 5 bases, with 10 bases between the two germline ends. CDR3 length equals 13 residues. CDR3 amino acids: CASSSSRTGELFF. The CDR3 nucleotides are TGTGCCAGCAGCTCCTCTCGGACCGGGGAGCTGTTTTTT.

The V and J genes are TRBV10-3 and TRBJ2-7; perhaps TRBD2 as D (5 bases). The germline V gene encodes CDR1 ENHRY and CDR2 SYGVKD. The CDR3 is 15 residues long. Trimming removed 9 bases at V and 3 bases at J, with 21 bases between. The CDR3 nucleotides are TGTGCCATGGCTTCCGACGGAGGCGTCCTCTACGAGCAGTACTTC. It is translated as CAMASDGGVLYEQYF.

CDR3 amino acids: CAASTGKNSPLHF. DNA of the CDR3: TGTGCCGCTTCGACAGGGAAGAATTCACCCCTCCACTTT. The genes are TRBV19 and TRBJ1-6, with 7 nucleotides matching TRBD1. The CDR3 is made up of 13 amino acids. Germline V gene lookup returns CDR1 LNHDA and CDR2 SQIVND (reference sequence). The junction had 8 bases not matched to a gene; V was cut back by 11 bases and J by 7 bases.

This chain links TRBV15 with TRBJ2-3; 8 bases map to TRBD1. Trimming took 4 bases from V and 5 from J; bases not matched to a gene: 5. Germline CDR1 reads LNHNV; CDR2 reads YYDKDF (reference sequence). The CDR3 has 14 residues. The CDR3 here is CATSIQGAQDTQYF. As DNA, the CDR3 is TGTGCCACCAGCATCCAGGGGGCTCAAGATACGCAGTATTTT.

The chain carries TRBV7-8 and TRBJ2-1, with 9 nucleotides matching TRBD2. Trimming cost V 1 base and J 12 bases; bases outside gene matches: 13. CDR1 and CDR2 (germline): SGHVS, FQNEAQ. This CDR3 has 16 residues. The DNA of the CDR3 is TGTGCCAGCAGCTTAGAGGGAGCGGGAGGCCCGAAGTCGCAGTTCTTC. This gives the protein CASSLEGAGGPKSQFF.

The chain has TRBV2 and TRBJ1-5; TRBD1 is a possible D gene (5 bases). V was cut by 1 base and J by 7 bases, with 14 bases left in between. Germline V gives CDR1 SNHLY, CDR2 FYNNEI. CDR3 length equals 15 residues. This CDR3 is CASSEEVGGDQPQHF. Written as DNA, the CDR3 is TGTGCCAGCAGTGAAGAAGTAGGCGGGGACCAGCCCCAGCATTTT.

The rearrangement links TRBV4-2 to TRBJ2-1; D possibly corresponds to TRBD2 (6 bases). Trimming shortened V by 2 bases and J by 12 bases, and 23 bases separated the two germline ends. This CDR3 is 16 amino acids long. Germline V lookup: CDR1 LGHNA, CDR2 YNFKEQ. As DNA, the CDR3 is TGTGCCAGCAGCCAACCACAACTAGCTGGGATCGAGGGGCAGTTCTTC. Residues: CASSQPQLAGIEGQFF.

V usage is TRBV18 and J usage is TRBJ1-2; tentative D call: TRBD1 (5 bases). The CDR3 totals 14 residues. V lost 0 bases to trimming and J lost 6 bases, with 11 bases between them. The germline V gene has CDR1 KGHSH and CDR2 LQKENI. This CDR3 reads CASSPPVGTNGYTF. The DNA of the CDR3 is TGTGCCAGCTCACCACCGGTGGGGACTAATGGCTACACCTTC.

This clone was counted once. The chain recombines TRBV24-1 with TRBJ1-1; TRBD1 is a possible D gene (6 bases). The germline V gene has CDR1 KGHDR and CDR2 SFDVKD. There are 12 residues in the CDR3. V lost 9 bases and J lost 1, with 8 bases in between. The CDR3 is CATSRGNTEAFF. DNA for the CDR3: TGTGCCACCTCCAGGGGGAACACTGAAGCTTTCTTT.

This rearrangement joins TRBV4-3 to TRBJ1-1, with 8 bases identical to TRBD1. Losses at the gene ends were 4 bases for V and 11 bases for J; bases not matched to a gene: 6. CDR1 and CDR2 from the germline V gene are LGHNA and YSLEER. The CDR3 length is 12 residues. The CDR3 DNA reads as TGCGCCAGCAGCCCTGGACAGGGTGGGGCTTTCTTT. It codes for CASSPGQGGAFF.

The chain recombines TRBV2 with TRBJ2-5, with 11 bases fitting TRBD1. The germline gives CDR1 SNHLY, CDR2 FYNNEI. J gave up 5 bases and V 6 bases, and 11 bases lay outside the gene matches. The CDR3 is 16 amino acids. The CDR3 loop is CASSRTGGRPQETQYF. CDR3 nucleotide sequence: TGTGCCAGCAGCCGGACAGGGGGCCGACCTCAGGAGACCCAGTACTTC.

This chain connects TRBV27 to TRBJ2-3; TRBD2 aligns across 8 bases. The CDR3 spans 14 residues. V lost 8 bases and J lost 3; bases outside the gene matches: 7. Germline V lookup: CDR1 MNHEY, CDR2 SMNVEV (reference sequence). The CDR3 nucleotides read TGTGCCAGCGCCCGGGAGGGCCTAACAGATACGCAGTATTTT. Its translation: CASAREGLTDTQYF.

The rearrangement links TRBV3-1 (or the pseudogene TRBV3-2) to TRBJ1-3, with D possibly TRBD1 on 6 matching bases. The CDR3 loop spans 15 amino acids. Germline V gives CDR1 LGHDT, CDR2 YNNKEL (reference sequence). Trimming left V 1 base short and J 2 bases short, with 9 bases between. This CDR3 is CASSQAKGAGNTIYF. The CDR3 DNA reads TGTGCCAGCAGCCAAGCTAAGGGGGCTGGAAACACCATATATTTT.

This chain joins TRBV2 and TRBJ1-2, with a weak D call TRBD1 (5 bases). Trimming shortened V by 1 base and J by 7 bases, and 10 bases separated the two germline ends. Per the germline V gene, CDR1 is SNHLY and CDR2 is FYNNEI. The CDR3 consists of 13 residues. The CDR3 region is CASSEGQGGGYTF. For the CDR3, the DNA is TGTGCCAGCAGTGAAGGGCAGGGAGGTGGCTACACCTTC.